The 25 T cell receptor beta chains given below trace back to one sample, sequenced in a study of blood T cells in healthy people across ages. With a J-beta primer mix and a sample-barcoded 5' primer, a second PCR ran about 7 to 11 cycles. From the 5' RACE reads, TCRdb called clonotypes with MiXCR, one entry per CDR3 protein. Here the sample spans about 640,000 distinct CDR3 sequences, approximately 50% being singletons. Sequenced sample: blood. The receptor set was obtained from a man in his sixties in good health.

The rearrangement links TRBV6-6 to TRBJ2-7; 9 nucleotides align to TRBD1. CDR3 length: 14 amino acids. Germline V CDR1 and CDR2: MNHNY, SVGAGI (reference sequence). The ends lost 5 bases at V and 5 bases at J; junction bases unmatched: 7. Here the CDR3 DNA reads TGTGCCAGCAGTCATGAGACAGGGGGGGACGAGCAGTACTTC. Amino acid sequence: CASSHETGGDEQYF.

The chain's CDR3 is CATRLAGEPTDTQYF. CDR3 bases: TGTGCCACCCGACTAGCGGGGGAACCCACAGATACGCAGTATTTT. The rearrangement uses TRBV7-2 and TRBJ2-3, with TRBD2 matching 12 bases. Germline V gene sequence: CDR1 SGHTA, CDR2 FQGNSA. The V gene end was trimmed by 10 bases and the J gene end by 2 bases; junction bases not matched to a gene: 7. This CDR3 is built from 15 residues.

V gene TRBV7-7 combines with J gene TRBJ2-3, with 13 positions matching TRBD2. This CDR3 comprises 17 residues. The V gene's germline CDR1 is SSHAT and CDR2 FNYEAQ (reference sequence). With V trimmed by 0 bases and J by 8 bases, 8 bases remained unmatched. The CDR3 sequence is CASSLATLAGGPGTQYF. The CDR3 bases are TGTGCCAGCAGCTTAGCGACACTAGCGGGGGGGCCGGGTACGCAGTATTTT.

The chain is built from TRBV5-6 and TRBJ2-5; no clear D gene. V dropped 0 bases and J dropped 1 base, with 7 bases sitting between them. Germline CDR1 SGHDT, CDR2 YYEEEE. This CDR3 spans 14 amino acids. The CDR3 sequence is CASSLERFQETQYF. The CDR3 DNA follows: TGTGCCAGCAGCTTGGAGCGATTCCAAGAGACCCAGTACTTC. The full variable domain, in which reference TRBV5-6 and TRBJ2-5 provide the parts outside the CDR3, is DAGVTQSPTHLIKTRGQQVTLRCSPKSGHDTVSWYQQALGQGPQFIFQYYEEEERQRGNFPDRFSGHQFPNYSSELNVNALLLGDSALYLCASSLERFQETQYFGPGTRLLVL.

This clonotype has at least ten counts. V usage is TRBV20-1 and J usage is TRBJ2-5; TRBD2 agrees at 8 bases. This CDR3 is 14 amino acids long. CDR1 and CDR2 from the germline V gene are DFQATT and SNEGSKA (reference sequence). Losses at the gene ends were 4 bases for V and 2 bases for J; bases not matched to a gene: 6. In nucleotides, the CDR3 is TGCAGTGCTACGGTGGGACTAGGGCAAGAGACCCAGTACTTC. This encodes CSATVGLGQETQYF.

The rearrangement uses TRBV29-1 and TRBJ2-5; 9 nucleotides align to TRBD2. Unmatched junction bases numbered 12, after V lost 4 bases and J lost 9 bases. CDR3 size: 14 residues. The germline V gene encodes CDR1 SQVTM and CDR2 ANQGSEA. The CDR3 is CSVAPSGVWEAQYF. The CDR3 DNA is TGCAGCGTTGCACCTAGCGGGGTCTGGGAGGCCCAGTACTTC.

This clonotype was counted between two and nine times. The gene calls are TRBV20-1 and TRBJ2-5; TRBD2 agrees at 9 bases. CDR1 and CDR2 (germline): DFQATT, SNEGSKA (reference sequence). The CDR3 is made up of 14 amino acids. The ends lost 3 bases at V and 4 bases at J; junction bases unmatched: 6. CDR3 sequence reads: CSASTSGWSETQYF. DNA for the CDR3: TGCAGTGCTAGTACTAGCGGGTGGTCAGAGACCCAGTACTTC.

V and J are TRBV29-1 and TRBJ1-1; D is ambiguous. Germline V CDR1 and CDR2: SQVTM, ANQGSEA. The CDR3 length is 14 residues. V gave up 0 bases and J gave up 0 bases, with 8 bases separating them. The CDR3 coding sequence is TGCAGCGTTGAAGAGGCCAGGCTGAACACTGAAGCTTTCTTT. Residues: CSVEEARLNTEAFF.

The chain uses TRBV29-1 and TRBJ1-2; D possibly corresponds to TRBD1 (5 bases). Trimming pared 4 bases from V and 6 bases from J, leaving 21 bases between. Germline assignment: CDR1 SQVTM and CDR2 ANQGSEA. The CDR3 is 15 amino acids. CDR3 nucleotides: TGCAGCGTTGTGGAGCAGGGAGGCCCGTGGGATGGCTACACCTTC. It yields the protein CSVVEQGGPWDGYTF. Variable domain in full (rest from reference TRBV29-1 and TRBJ1-2): SAVISQKPSRDICQRGTSLTIQCQVDSQVTMMFWYRQQPGQSLTLIATANQGSEATYESGFVIDKFPISRPNLTFSTLTVSNMSPEDSSIYLCSVVEQGGPWDGYTFGSGTRLTVV.

There are a few counts of this clonotype. The chain recombines TRBV27 with TRBJ2-1, with 10 nucleotides matching TRBD2. CDR1 is MNHEY and CDR2 is SMNVEV in the germline V gene (reference sequence). This CDR3 comprises 15 residues. Trimming took 6 bases from V and 4 from J; bases not matched to a gene: 6. CDR3 sequence (DNA): TGTGCCAGCAGCGGAACTAGCGGGGCTTACAATGAGCAGTTCTTC. As protein: CASSGTSGAYNEQFF.

This clonotype showed up just a few times. This chain joins TRBV20-1 and TRBJ2-1, with D maybe TRBD2 (5 bases). This CDR3 region has 18 residues. Between the trimmed V and J ends, which lost 6 bases and 6 bases, there was a span of 30 bases. Germline V gene lookup returns CDR1 DFQATT and CDR2 SNEGSKA (reference sequence). In DNA, the CDR3 is TGCAGTGCGAGCACGGCTGGGCGCGGAGGTACCGTTTTCAATGAGCAGTTCTTC. Translating it yields CSASTAGRGGTVFNEQFF.

This clonotype has just a few counts. J is TRBJ2-1 and V is TRBV11-2; D is undetermined. Germline V gene lookup returns CDR1 SGHAT and CDR2 FQNNGV. V lost 0 bases and J lost 8, with 8 bases in between. This CDR3 is built from 13 residues. The CDR3 is CASSLDRWYEQFF. Written as DNA, the CDR3 is TGTGCCAGCAGCTTAGATCGCTGGTATGAGCAGTTCTTC.

The rearrangement joins TRBV7-8 to TRBJ2-7; no reliable D call. The CDR3 is 14 residues long. Germline loops: CDR1 SGHVS, CDR2 FQNEAQ. Trimming pared 5 bases from V and 3 bases from J, leaving 14 bases between. The CDR3 DNA reads TGTGCCAGCAGCCCGGACCTCCCAAACTACGAGCAGTACTTC. This codes for CASSPDLPNYEQYF. Filled out from reference TRBV7-8 and TRBJ2-7, the complete variable domain reads GAGVSQSPRYKVAKRGQDVALRCDPISGHVSLFWYQQALGQGPEFLTYFQNEAQLDKSGLPSDRFFAERPEGSVSTLKIQRTQQEDSAVYLCASSPDLPNYEQYFGPGTRLTVT.

The CDR3 loop reads CASSSAQGAEAFF. The CDR3 DNA reads as TGTGCCAGCAGCTCGGCCCAGGGGGCTGAAGCTTTCTTT. The genes are TRBV5-4 and TRBJ1-1; 7 nucleotides agree with TRBD1. This CDR3 is built from 13 residues. Germline assignment: CDR1 SGHNT and CDR2 YYREEE (reference sequence). The ends lost 3 bases at V and 6 bases at J; junction bases unmatched: 5.

The J gene is TRBJ2-1, the V gene TRBV20-1; D is uncertain. Per germline, CDR1 DFQATT and CDR2 SNEGSKA (reference sequence). The CDR3 has 11 residues. Trimming shortened V by 7 bases and J by 5 bases, and 9 bases separated the two germline ends. In nucleotides, the CDR3 is TGCAGTGTTTTGGGCCACAATGAGCAGTTCTTC. It specifies CSVLGHNEQFF.

J is TRBJ2-1 and V is TRBV7-2; tentative D call: TRBD1 (6 bases). The germline CDR1 and CDR2 sequences are SGHTA and FQGNSA. V lost 5 bases and J 7 bases, leaving 15 bases between the germline ends. There are 14 residues in the CDR3. The CDR3: CASSVTGTSNEQFF. The CDR3 DNA reads as TGTGCCAGCAGCGTAACCGGGACAAGTAATGAGCAGTTCTTC.

This clonotype was seen a handful of times. The chain is built from TRBV11-2 and TRBJ2-1; a weak D match, TRBD1 (6 bases). The V gene lost 1 base and the J gene lost 7 bases, with 14 bases spanning the gap. The CDR3 covers 15 residues. Germline CDR1 and CDR2: SGHAT and FQNNGV. CDR3 sequence: CASSLARRTVNEQFF. The CDR3 nucleotides are TGTGCCAGCAGCTTAGCAAGACGGACAGTGAATGAGCAGTTCTTC.

The chain uses TRBV20-1 and TRBJ2-3; the D call may be TRBD1 or TRBD2 (6 bases each). With 5 bases removed from V and 5 bases from J, the gap between germline ends came to 14 bases. The CDR3 runs to 13 residues. The V gene's germline CDR1 is DFQATT and CDR2 SNEGSKA (reference sequence). CDR3 protein: CSAGVGGGDTQYF. Written as DNA, the CDR3 is TGCAGTGCTGGTGTGGGGGGCGGAGATACGCAGTATTTT.

The rearrangement joins TRBV21-1 to TRBJ2-2; no DNA check was done on the table's D call, TRBD2. TRBV21-1 is reported as a pseudogene. CDR3 size: 12 residues. The CDR3 spells CACLADAGELFF. Here the CDR3 DNA reads TGTGCTTGCCTAGCGGATGCCGGGGAGCTGTTTTTT.

The chain has TRBV5-1 and TRBJ2-1; 13 bases are a match to TRBD2. Losses at the gene ends were 5 bases for V and 8 bases for J; bases not matched to a gene: 4. CDR1 and CDR2 from the germline V gene are SGHRS and YFSETQ. The CDR3 is 14 residues long. The CDR3 reads CASSTSGGADEQFF. In DNA form, the CDR3 reads TGCGCCAGCAGTACTAGCGGGGGGGCCGATGAGCAGTTCTTC.

This chain connects TRBV7-2 to TRBJ2-5; a weak D match, TRBD1 (8 bases). The DNA end is a closer match to TRBJ2-7, so the J assignment may be wrong. Germline loops: CDR1 SGHTA, CDR2 FQGNSA. CDR3 length: 17 amino acids. CDR3 loop: CASSLADHRGGAYEQYF. The CDR3 nucleotides are TGTGCCAGCAGCTTAGCGGACCACAGGGGGGGAGCCTACGAGCAGTACTTC.

The gene calls are TRBV20-1 and TRBJ2-5; a weak D match, TRBD2 (6 bases). This CDR3 comprises 11 residues. The V end lost 4 bases, the J end lost 4 bases, and 7 bases lay between the germline ends. Per the germline V gene, CDR1 is DFQATT and CDR2 is SNEGSKA (reference sequence). CDR3 loop: CSAMGGETQYF. In DNA, the CDR3 is TGCAGTGCTATGGGGGGAGAGACCCAGTACTTC.

The chain has TRBV12-3 or TRBV12-4 and TRBJ2-5, with 7 bases that match TRBD2. The CDR3 consists of 15 residues. V gave up 2 bases and J gave up 4 bases; unmatched junction bases: 7. The CDR3 loop is CASSLLLAFGETQYF. The CDR3 DNA reads as TGTGCCAGCAGTTTACTACTAGCGTTTGGAGAGACCCAGTACTTC.

This clonotype appeared a few times. The chain uses TRBV2 and TRBJ2-5; perhaps D is TRBD1 or TRBD2 (5 bases each). The germline V gene has CDR1 SNHLY and CDR2 FYNNEI. The CDR3 loop spans 13 amino acids. Trimming pared 6 bases from V and 5 bases from J, leaving 13 bases between. CDR3 residues: CASSRDLGETQYF. For the CDR3, the DNA is TGTGCCAGCAGCCGGGACCTCGGGGAGACCCAGTACTTC.

In this sample, this clonotype turned up a few times. The chain couples TRBV4-1 to TRBJ2-5, with D perhaps assigned TRBD1 or TRBD2 (6 bases each). Looked up from germline, CDR1 is MGHRA and CDR2 is YSYEKL. This CDR3 contains 13 residues. The V and J ends lost 1 base and 7 bases respectively, with 10 bases between them. CDR3: CASSQGQEGTQYF. CDR3 in DNA: TGCGCCAGCAGCCAAGGACAGGAGGGGACCCAGTACTTC.